The 30 T cell receptor beta chains below were found in one sample sequenced in a study of OX40 agonist ivuxolimab in advanced cancers. Measured with immunoSEQ multiplex PCR; TCRdb has only the in-frame clones, and not every one. The sample contains about 84,000 clones, around nine tenths of which appear only once. The source material was CD4+ or CD8+ T cells sorted from blood, sampled in a trial of the OX40 agonist ivuxolimab. These receptors were taken from an adult with an advanced solid tumor such as melanoma, head and neck, liver or kidney cancer.

V and J are TRBV5-6 and TRBJ1-2; a possible D gene is TRBD1 (5 bases). Germline values: CDR1 SGHDT, CDR2 YYEEEE. The CDR3 extends over 14 amino acids. The V end was cut by 2 bases, the J end by 4 bases, with 12 bases between. DNA of the CDR3: TGTGCCAGCAGCTTCCGCAGGGTTACCTATGGCTACACCTTC. Amino acids: CASSFRRVTYGYTF.

J is TRBJ2-3 and V is TRBV5-1; perhaps TRBD1 as D (5 bases). Trimming left V 7 bases short and J 2 bases short, with 11 bases between. The CDR3 has 13 residues. Germline CDR1 reads SGHRS; CDR2 reads YFSETQ. The CDR3 DNA reads as TGCGCCAGCGGATGGGGCGACACAGATACGCAGTATTTT. Residues: CASGWGDTDTQYF.

This sequence joins TRBV5-5 and TRBJ2-5, with D unclear. The V end lost 0 bases, the J end lost 8 bases, and 8 bases lay between the germline ends. The CDR3 is made up of 12 amino acids. CDR1 is SGHKS, CDR2 YYEKEE, per germline (reference sequence). The CDR3 coding sequence is TGTGCCAGCAGCTTGGACACCCTAACCCAGTACTTC. This encodes CASSLDTLTQYF.

This chain uses TRBV27 with TRBJ1-4; TRBD1 agrees at 9 bases. The CDR3 covers 15 residues. Germline-derived CDR1 and CDR2 are MNHEY and SMNVEV (reference sequence). Trimming removed 5 bases from V and 8 bases from J; junction bases left unmatched: 9. The CDR3 DNA follows: TGTGCCAGCAGTCCGGGGGACAGGGCAGGCGAAAAACTGTTTTTT. This codes for CASSPGDRAGEKLFF.

This chain connects TRBV4-2 to TRBJ2-3; 8 nucleotides align to TRBD2. The trim removed 2 bases at V and 4 bases at J, leaving 11 bases unmatched. CDR1 and CDR2 (germline): LGHNA, YNFKEQ. This CDR3 has 17 residues. CDR3 DNA: TGTGCCAGCAGCCAAAGGCGCGCAACTAGCGGACCAGATACGCAGTATTTT. This gives the protein CASSQRRATSGPDTQYF.

This clone was found once. The V call is TRBV5-1, the J call TRBJ2-7; no clear D. Per the germline V gene, CDR1 is SGHRS and CDR2 is YFSETQ. V lost 0 bases and J lost 2, with 9 bases in between. The CDR3 spans 14 residues. The CDR3 sequence: CASSLGQSPYEQYF. CDR3 bases: TGCGCCAGCAGCTTGGGACAAAGTCCCTACGAGCAGTACTTC.

The rearrangement links TRBV5-1 to TRBJ2-7; 11 bases align to TRBD2. The CDR3 has 16 residues. Losses at the gene ends were 0 bases for V and 4 bases for J; bases not matched to a gene: 6. Germline CDR1 is SGHRS and CDR2 is YFSETQ. DNA of the CDR3: TGCGCCAGCAGCTTGGTCCCGCTAGCGGGGGGATACGAGCAGTACTTC. Translation: CASSLVPLAGGYEQYF.

The V call is TRBV5-1, the J call TRBJ2-3; D call uncertain. V gave up 3 bases and J gave up 2 bases, with 7 bases separating them. This CDR3 spans 13 amino acids. CDR1 and CDR2 (germline): SGHRS, YFSETQ. Written as DNA, the CDR3 is TGCGCCAGCAGCTCTGACACCACAGATACGCAGTATTTT. Translation: CASSSDTTDTQYF.

The chain combines TRBV5-1 with TRBJ2-5; 7 bases align to TRBD1. V lost 4 bases and J lost 2; bases outside the gene matches: 2. Germline V gene data show CDR1 as SGHRS and CDR2 as YFSETQ. There are 13 residues in the CDR3. The CDR3: CASSRTGQETQYF. The CDR3 bases are TGCGCCAGCAGCCGGACAGGTCAAGAGACCCAGTACTTC. Using reference TRBV5-1 and TRBJ2-5 for the parts outside the CDR3, the full variable domain is KAGVTQTPRYLIKTRGQQVTLSCSPISGHRSVSWYQQTPGQGLQFLFEYFSETQRNKGNFPGRFSGRQFSNSRSEMNVSTLELGDSALYLCASSRTGQETQYFGPGTRLLVL.

This chain connects TRBV5-1 to TRBJ2-1; D is uncertain. The V gene lost 5 bases and the J gene lost 7 bases, with 19 bases spanning the gap. The CDR3 sequence is 15 residues long. Germline V gene data show CDR1 as SGHRS and CDR2 as YFSETQ. Here the CDR3 DNA reads TGCGCCAGCAGTTCATACCCTCGAGGAGTTAATGAGCAGTTCTTC. This sequence encodes CASSSYPRGVNEQFF.

The chain recombines TRBV4-3 with TRBJ1-3; D remains unclear. The CDR3 sequence is 17 residues long. Trimming cost V 3 bases and J 4 bases, with 19 bases left between them. Per germline, CDR1 LGHNA and CDR2 YSLEER. CDR3 loop: CASSQDALGERGNTIYF. In nucleotides, the CDR3 is TGCGCCAGCAGCCAGGATGCCTTAGGTGAAAGGGGAAACACCATATATTTT.

This clone appeared once. The chain employs TRBV27 and TRBJ2-7, with D possibly called TRBD1 or TRBD2 (6 bases each). Germline CDR1 and CDR2: MNHEY and SMNVEV (reference sequence). V was shortened by 5 bases and J by 2 bases, with 19 bases between the two germline ends. The CDR3 sequence is 16 residues long. The chain's CDR3 is CASSTPIRGQPYEQYF. CDR3 nucleotides: TGTGCCAGCAGTACCCCGATCCGGGGGCAACCCTACGAGCAGTACTTC.

The chain has TRBV5-1 and TRBJ2-1; no firm D call. Trimming took 1 base from V and 6 from J, leaving 11 bases between them. The CDR3 runs 14 residues. Germline CDR1 SGHRS, CDR2 YFSETQ. The DNA for the CDR3 is TGCGCCAGCAGCTTGCAGGTAGCCGTCAATGAGCAGTTCTTC. Its protein is CASSLQVAVNEQFF.

This rearrangement joins TRBV4-2 to TRBJ2-1; D call uncertain. Trimming removed 0 bases at V and 0 bases at J, with 9 bases between. Germline V gene data show CDR1 as LGHNA and CDR2 as YNFKEQ. The CDR3 has 16 residues. CDR3 DNA: TGTGCCAGCAGCCAAGAAAAGGGCAGCTCCTACAATGAGCAGTTCTTC. Protein: CASSQEKGSSYNEQFF.

This chain connects TRBV5-1 to TRBJ2-5; 9 nucleotides match TRBD1. Germline-derived CDR1 and CDR2 are SGHRS and YFSETQ. The V segment lost 3 bases and the J segment 9 bases; nucleotides outside the gene matches: 15. CDR3 length equals 16 residues. The CDR3 protein is CASSSLTGGSVRAQYF. In DNA, the CDR3 is TGCGCCAGCAGCTCGTTAACAGGGGGCAGCGTCCGGGCCCAGTACTTC.

This clone was recorded once. V is TRBV5-8 and J is TRBJ1-4, with 11 bases that match TRBD1. The CDR3 spans 15 residues. V lost 4 bases and J lost 8; bases outside the gene matches: 7. Per the germline V gene, CDR1 is SGHTS and CDR2 is YDEGEE. For the CDR3, the DNA is TGTGCCAGCAGCGCCCGGACAGGGGGCCGAGAAAAACTGTTTTTT. Its translation: CASSARTGGREKLFF.

This chain joins TRBV6-5 and TRBJ1-2, with D possibly matching TRBD1 (6 bases). This CDR3 spans 13 amino acids. V shed 3 bases and J shed 6 bases, with 11 bases lying between them. From germline, CDR1 is MNHEY and CDR2 SVGAGI. This chain's CDR3 is CASSYRWGHGYTF. CDR3 DNA sequence: TGTGCCAGCAGTTATCGGTGGGGGCATGGCTACACCTTC.

This clone turned up a few times. This chain connects TRBV6-6 to TRBJ2-2, with D unresolved. The CDR3 covers 13 residues. With 5 bases removed from V and 5 bases from J, the gap between germline ends came to 9 bases. Germline V gives CDR1 MNHNY, CDR2 SVGAGI (reference sequence). CDR3 bases: TGTGCCAGCAGTCCGTCTCCAACCGGGGAGCTGTTTTTT. Its protein is CASSPSPTGELFF.

This clone appeared a few times. This chain connects TRBV25-1 to TRBJ2-3, with 9 bases aligning to TRBD2. V lost 1 base, J lost 11 bases, and 7 bases stayed unmatched. CDR3 length equals 14 residues. Germline loops: CDR1 MGHDK, CDR2 SYGVNS. CDR3 amino acids: CASSEFGGGEWQYF. The CDR3 coding sequence is TGTGCCAGCAGTGAATTTGGCGGGGGGGAGTGGCAGTATTTT.

The gene calls are TRBV28 and TRBJ2-5; TRBD1 or TRBD2 may be the D gene (5 bases each). V lost 5 bases, J lost 5 bases, and 24 bases lay in between. This CDR3 contains 17 residues. CDR1 MDHEN and CDR2 SYDVKM come from the germline V gene. CDR3 loop: CASSPYARGVRAETQYF. DNA for the CDR3: TGTGCCAGCAGTCCCTATGCACGAGGGGTCCGGGCGGAGACCCAGTACTTC.

The V gene is TRBV5-5, the J gene TRBJ2-1; unclear D gene. The V and J ends lost 1 base and 7 bases respectively, with 18 bases between them. The CDR3 has 16 residues. Germline CDR1 reads SGHKS; CDR2 reads YYEKEE (reference sequence). Here the CDR3 reads CASSLYWLVGENEQFF. CDR3 in DNA: TGTGCCAGCAGCTTGTATTGGCTAGTGGGTGAAAATGAGCAGTTCTTC.

The chain is built from TRBV6-4 and TRBJ2-3, with 8 positions matching TRBD2. Trimming took 7 bases from V and 4 from J; bases not matched to a gene: 10. CDR1 is MRHNA, CDR2 SNTAGT, per germline. The CDR3 sequence is 15 residues long. DNA of the CDR3: TGTGCCAGCAACAGCGGGAGATCCCCTCCAGATACGCAGTATTTT. As protein: CASNSGRSPPDTQYF.

This clone was found once. The V call is TRBV5-1, the J call TRBJ2-5; 10 nucleotides align to TRBD2. CDR3 length: 17 amino acids. The J segment lost 5 bases and the V segment lost 3 bases, leaving 13 bases of the junction unmatched. Germline V gives CDR1 SGHRS, CDR2 YFSETQ. The chain's CDR3 is CASSSRAHSSGGETQYF. The DNA of the CDR3 is TGCGCCAGCAGCTCCCGGGCTCACTCTAGCGGGGGTGAGACCCAGTACTTC.

This clone was seen a handful of times. The rearrangement joins TRBV18 to TRBJ2-7, with D possibly called TRBD1 or TRBD2 (6 bases each). V gave up 0 bases and J gave up 3 bases, with 15 bases separating them. Germline V gene data show CDR1 as KGHSH and CDR2 as LQKENI. This CDR3 comprises 16 residues. This chain's CDR3 is CASSPPTGWGGYEQYF. CDR3 nucleotides: TGTGCCAGCTCACCACCGACAGGTTGGGGAGGCTACGAGCAGTACTTC. The full variable domain, with the rest looked up from reference TRBV18 and TRBJ2-7, is NAGVMQNPRHLVRRRGQEARLRCSPMKGHSHVYWYRQLPEEGLKFMVYLQKENIIDESGMPKERFSAEFPKEGPSILRIQQVVRGDSAAYFCASSPPTGWGGYEQYFGPGTRLTVT.

The V and J genes are TRBV6-5 and TRBJ2-7; 7 nucleotides agree with TRBD1. Germline V CDR1 and CDR2: MNHEY, SVGAGI. The CDR3 totals 14 residues. Trimming cost V 7 bases and J 0 bases; bases outside gene matches: 6. The chain's CDR3 is CASKGQPLSYEQYF. Written as DNA, the CDR3 is TGTGCCAGCAAGGGACAGCCGCTCTCCTACGAGCAGTACTTC.

The V call is TRBV5-6, the J call TRBJ2-3, with D perhaps TRBD1 (7 bases). The ends were cut back, 5 bases at V and 0 bases at J, with 16 bases in the middle. Per the germline V gene, CDR1 is SGHDT and CDR2 is YYEEEE. The CDR3 loop spans 16 amino acids. The CDR3 DNA reads as TGTGCCAGCAGTCGGGACAGCGGGTCCAGCACAGATACGCAGTATTTT. Translated: CASSRDSGSSTDTQYF.

The chain recombines TRBV7-2 with TRBJ2-5; perhaps TRBD1 as D (5 bases). CDR1 and CDR2 (germline): SGHTA, FQGNSA. This CDR3 is built from 15 residues. With 1 base removed from V and 0 bases from J, the gap between germline ends came to 9 bases. The CDR3 protein is CASSLVAGYQETQYF. CDR3 bases: TGTGCCAGCAGCTTAGTTGCAGGGTACCAAGAGACCCAGTACTTC. Filled out from reference TRBV7-2 and TRBJ2-5, the complete variable domain reads GAGVSQSPSNKVTEKGKDVELRCDPISGHTALYWYRQSLGQGLEFLIYFQGNSAPDKSGLPSDRFSAERTGGSVSTLTIQRTQQEDSAVYLCASSLVAGYQETQYFGPGTRLLVL.

This rearrangement joins TRBV5-5 to TRBJ1-2; no clear D gene. Germline V gene data show CDR1 as SGHKS and CDR2 as YYEKEE (reference sequence). V dropped 0 bases and J dropped 5 bases, with 11 bases sitting between them. CDR3 length: 14 residues. The DNA of the CDR3 is TGTGCCAGCAGCTTGGACCTTAGAAGGTATGGCTACACCTTC. Amino acids: CASSLDLRRYGYTF.

The gene calls are TRBV7-2 and TRBJ2-3, with 7 nucleotides matching TRBD2. CDR3 size: 14 residues. After removal of 6 bases from V and 4 bases from J, the junction contained 7 bases not matched to a gene. Germline CDR1 SGHTA, CDR2 FQGNSA. The CDR3 coding sequence is TGTGCCAGCAGACCAAGCGGGGCCCCAGATACGCAGTATTTT. It translates to CASRPSGAPDTQYF.

V is TRBV6-5 and J is TRBJ2-5; D gene unclear. The CDR3 runs 12 residues. V dropped 4 bases and J dropped 5 bases, with 8 bases sitting between them. Germline V gives CDR1 MNHEY, CDR2 SVGAGI. This CDR3 is CASSSLGETQYF. CDR3 coding DNA: TGTGCCAGCAGTTCTCTGGGGGAGACCCAGTACTTC.